This TCR beta chain derives from a study of identical twins. Study-wide results and caveats: Cross-sectional statistical analysis was relied on for the conclusions, without the same donors being followed. Cord blood's abundant beta clonotypes had fewer insertions, unlike memory repertoires.

Addition of a universal primer site occurred through template switching, and cDNA carried unique molecular identifiers. TCRdb reprocessed the 5' RACE reads with MiXCR, giving one entry per CDR3 protein. The sample carries under 300,000 distinct CDR3 sequences, about 14% recorded once. Germline CDR1 KGHDR, CDR2 SFDVKD. CDR3 length equals 13 residues. Trimming removed 2 bases from V and 13 bases from J; junction bases left unmatched: 7. This clonotype was counted many times. Its cognate antigen is unknown. This chain links TRBV24-1 with TRBJ2-1, with 7 bases matching TRBD1. The sequence was collected from a woman under 30 in good health. Sample: memory (CD45RO+) T cells sorted from blood. CDR3 residues: CATSDSDDRVQFF. DNA of the CDR3: TGTGCCACCAGTGATTCCGATGACAGGGTACAGTTCTTC.